These 32 T cell receptor beta chains were sequenced from one sample in a study of technical replicates of blood from a handful of donors. The table came from immunoSEQ multiplex PCR; TCRdb's copy has only in-frame clones and leaves some out. The sample contains around 83,000 clones, more than 80% of which appear only once. Sequencing was carried out using T cells isolated from PBMCs. Every receptor here comes from a human donor in good health.

V usage is TRBV4-1 and J usage is TRBJ2-7; 7 bases map to TRBD1. The CDR3 is 15 residues long. Germline CDR1 reads MGHRA; CDR2 reads YSYEKL. V shed 1 base, J shed 2 bases, and the junction held 5 bases outside the gene matches. CDR3 coding DNA: TGCGCCAGCAGCCAAGCCGGGACAGCGACCTACGAGCAGTACTTC. It is translated as CASSQAGTATYEQYF.

This chain uses TRBV28 with TRBJ2-7, with 7 bases fitting TRBD1. The germline V gene encodes CDR1 MDHEN and CDR2 SYDVKM. The CDR3 totals 16 residues. J gave up 6 bases and V 4 bases, and 15 bases lay outside the gene matches. The CDR3 reads CASSSKIRGYMSEQYF. DNA for the CDR3: TGTGCCAGCAGTTCAAAGATCAGGGGGTATATGTCCGAGCAGTACTTC.

CDR3 nucleotide sequence: TGTGCTAGTGGTTTGGTACTTGGGACAGGAGCCTACGAGCAGTACTTC. Protein: CASGLVLGTGAYEQYF. The chain uses TRBV12-5 and TRBJ2-7; TRBD1 matches 8 bases. The CDR3 runs to 16 residues. Trimming took 0 bases from V and 2 from J; bases not matched to a gene: 6. Germline-derived CDR1 and CDR2 are LGHNT and FRNRAP. The whole variable domain, remainder taken from reference TRBV12-5 and TRBJ2-7, is DARVTQTPRHKVTEMGQEVTMRCQPILGHNTVFWYRQTMMQGLELLAYFRNRAPLDDSGMPKDRFSAEMPDATLATLKIQPSEPRDSAVYFCASGLVLGTGAYEQYFGPGTRLTVT.

This chain joins TRBV10-3 and TRBJ2-3; D is possibly TRBD2 (5 bases). Trimming stripped 8 bases from V and 0 bases from J, with 12 bases between. CDR3 length: 14 residues. CDR1 and CDR2 from the germline V gene are ENHRY and SYGVKD. The CDR3 here is CAIPGGTSTDTQYF. The CDR3 DNA reads as TGTGCCATCCCAGGAGGTACGAGCACAGATACGCAGTATTTT.

The table lists this clone with a count of one. V is TRBV28 and J is TRBJ2-2; D gene uncertain. CDR1 MDHEN and CDR2 SYDVKM come from the germline V gene. The CDR3 is 15 residues long. The V gene lost 6 bases and the J gene lost 2 bases, with 13 bases spanning the gap. The CDR3 sequence: CASRFGVSNTGELFF. The CDR3, as DNA: TGTGCCAGCAGGTTTGGAGTTAGTAACACCGGGGAGCTGTTTTTT.

This clone is a singleton in its sample. This chain uses TRBV9 with TRBJ1-2; D unresolved. The length of the CDR3 is 11 residues. Per the germline V gene, CDR1 is SGDLS and CDR2 is YYNGEE. V gave up 2 bases and J gave up 8 bases, with 7 bases separating them. CDR3 nucleotide sequence: TGTGCCAGCAGCGTCTTTCCGGGCTACACCTTC. Translation gives CASSVFPGYTF.

The chain recombines TRBV28 with TRBJ1-2; D unresolved. Germline CDR1 reads MDHEN; CDR2 reads SYDVKM. V lost 3 bases, J lost 6 bases, and 8 bases lay in between. There are 12 residues in the CDR3. The CDR3 bases are TGTGCCAGCAGTTTCGTCGGGGATGGCTACACCTTC. Its protein is CASSFVGDGYTF.

This chain links TRBV4-2 with TRBJ1-2, with TRBD1 matching over 8 bases. The CDR3 consists of 15 residues. Looked up from germline, CDR1 is LGHNA and CDR2 is YNFKEQ. Trimming took 4 bases from V and 2 from J; bases not matched to a gene: 6. CDR3: CASSPPGQVNYGYTF. As DNA, the CDR3 is TGTGCCAGCAGCCCCCCGGGACAGGTCAACTATGGCTACACCTTC.

The chain carries TRBV29-1 and TRBJ2-2, with D perhaps matching TRBD2 (6 bases). Germline values: CDR1 SQVTM, CDR2 ANQGSEA. The CDR3 spans 13 residues. Trimming cost V 2 bases and J 5 bases, with 9 bases left between them. The CDR3, as DNA: TGCAGCGTTGAATATGGGAGGACCGGGGAGCTGTTTTTT. This encodes CSVEYGRTGELFF.

The chain carries TRBV2 and TRBJ1-4, with unresolved D. Trimming took off 6 bases at V and 5 bases at J, with 13 bases between the two ends. Germline CDR1 and CDR2: SNHLY and FYNNEI. The CDR3 runs 14 residues. The DNA for the CDR3 is TGTGCCAGCAGACCCGGAACAGACAATGAAAAACTGTTTTTT. It codes for CASRPGTDNEKLFF.

This sequence joins TRBV4-1 and TRBJ2-1, with 7 bases lining up with TRBD2. Trimming took 1 base from V and 1 from J; bases not matched to a gene: 4. CDR3 length: 16 residues. Germline V lookup: CDR1 MGHRA, CDR2 YSYEKL. CDR3 in amino acids: CASSQGEGGSYNEQFF. The CDR3 DNA follows: TGCGCCAGCAGCCAAGGGGAGGGAGGATCCTACAATGAGCAGTTCTTC.

The chain recombines TRBV30 with TRBJ2-5; possible D gene TRBD2, 6 bases. With 5 bases removed from V and 4 bases from J, the gap between germline ends came to 11 bases. Germline CDR1 GTSNPN, CDR2 SVGIG (reference sequence). The length of the CDR3 is 12 residues. Here the CDR3 DNA reads TGTGCCTGGGAAGGAGCGGGAGAGACCCAGTACTTC. It is translated as CAWEGAGETQYF.

V and J are TRBV19 and TRBJ1-2; D perhaps matches TRBD1 (6 bases). This CDR3 has 16 amino acids. Trimming took off 2 bases at V and 0 bases at J, with 13 bases between the two ends. Germline V lookup: CDR1 LNHDA, CDR2 SQIVND (reference sequence). The CDR3: CASSIFRGGANYGYTF. In nucleotides, the CDR3 is TGTGCCAGTAGTATATTTCGGGGGGGCGCTAACTATGGCTACACCTTC.

V is TRBV29-1 and J is TRBJ2-1; a possible D gene is TRBD2 (8 bases). Germline CDR1 is SQVTM and CDR2 is ANQGSEA. V gave up 6 bases and J gave up 8 bases, with 17 bases separating them. The CDR3 has 13 residues. The CDR3 bases are TGCAGCGTGGAGGGACTAGGGGGCCATGAGCAGTTCTTC. Translating gives CSVEGLGGHEQFF.

CDR3 sequence: CASSEAGGYYGYTF. CDR3 DNA: TGTGCCAGCAGTGAAGCGGGCGGGTACTATGGCTACACCTTC. The chain employs TRBV6-1 and TRBJ1-2; D gene unclear. The CDR3 totals 14 residues. Looked up from germline, CDR1 is MNHNS and CDR2 is SASEGT. Trimming cost V 0 bases and J 3 bases, with 8 bases left between them.

The chain is built from TRBV29-1 and TRBJ1-2; 7 nucleotides line up with TRBD1. The CDR3 is 14 amino acids. V gave up 5 bases and J gave up 4 bases; unmatched junction bases: 10. CDR1 SQVTM and CDR2 ANQGSEA come from the germline V gene. The DNA for the CDR3 is TGCAGCGTTCCAGGGACAGCCAACTTCTATGGCTACACCTTC. Its translation: CSVPGTANFYGYTF.

The V and J genes are TRBV7-8 and TRBJ2-4; TRBD1 agrees at 8 bases. Per the germline V gene, CDR1 is SGHVS and CDR2 is FQNEAQ. Trimming cost V 5 bases and J 8 bases; bases outside gene matches: 8. The CDR3 loop spans 14 amino acids. The CDR3 nucleotides are TGTGCCAGCAGCACCACAGGGGGGAGCGACATTCAGTACTTC. Translating it yields CASSTTGGSDIQYF.

This clone was found once. The gene calls are TRBV11-2 and TRBJ2-1; 9 nucleotides align to TRBD1. Per the germline V gene, CDR1 is SGHAT and CDR2 is FQNNGV. The CDR3 loop spans 13 amino acids. CDR3 bases: TGTGCGGCGGGACAGGGTAACTACAATGAGCAGTTCTTC. This encodes CAAGQGNYNEQFF.

CDR3 coding DNA: TGTGCCAGCGCGTTATCTGGGGCCAACGTCCTGACTTTC. Translating it yields CASALSGANVLTF. The V call is TRBV28, the J call TRBJ2-6; unclear D gene. The CDR3 totals 13 residues. Germline CDR1 is MDHEN and CDR2 is SYDVKM. Trimming cost V 8 bases and J 1 base, with 6 bases left between them.

The chain joins TRBV18 to TRBJ1-5; D gene unclear. The CDR3 length is 13 residues. The V gene's germline CDR1 is KGHSH and CDR2 LQKENI. Trimming took 2 bases from V and 5 from J, leaving 7 bases between them. The CDR3 DNA follows: TGTGCCAGCTCACCAGGGGAGGATCAGCCCCAGCATTTT. Protein sequence: CASSPGEDQPQHF.

This clone was detected only once. The gene calls are TRBV5-1 and TRBJ2-7; the D gene is possibly TRBD2 (6 bases). Germline loops: CDR1 SGHRS, CDR2 YFSETQ. V lost 0 bases and J 2 bases, leaving 12 bases between the germline ends. CDR3 length equals 15 residues. In DNA, the CDR3 is TGCGCCAGCAGCTTGGGGGGGGAAGCCACCTACGAGCAGTACTTC. Translation gives CASSLGGEATYEQYF.

The V call is TRBV5-1, the J call TRBJ1-3; no definite D call. The V gene lost 0 bases and the J gene lost 4 bases, with 14 bases spanning the gap. Germline V gene lookup returns CDR1 SGHRS and CDR2 YFSETQ. This CDR3 has 16 residues. The CDR3 spells CASSLARLGSGNTIYF. CDR3 nucleotides: TGCGCCAGCAGCTTGGCCCGCCTTGGCTCGGGAAACACCATATATTTT.

The J gene is TRBJ2-7, the V gene TRBV11-3; D possibly corresponds to TRBD2 (6 bases). V dropped 5 bases and J dropped 3 bases, with 17 bases sitting between them. Germline values: CDR1 SGHNT, CDR2 YENEEA. There are 15 residues in the CDR3. The DNA of the CDR3 is TGTGCCAGCAGCCTCCTACCGGGACTCAACTACGAGCAGTACTTC. Encoded protein: CASSLLPGLNYEQYF. The full variable domain, in which reference TRBV11-3 and TRBJ2-7 provide the parts outside the CDR3, is EAGVVQSPRYKIIEKKQPVAFWCNPISGHNTLYWYLQNLGQGPELLIRYENEEAVDDSQLPKDRFSAERLKGVDSTLKIQPAELGDSAVYLCASSLLPGLNYEQYFGPGTRLTVT.

The J gene is TRBJ2-1, the V gene TRBV29-1; 9 bases line up with TRBD1. V lost 1 base to trimming and J lost 3 bases; unmatched junction nucleotides: 1. The CDR3 extends over 14 amino acids. The germline V gene has CDR1 SQVTM and CDR2 ANQGSEA. The CDR3 loop reads CSVEATGGYNEQFF. The CDR3 DNA sequence: TGCAGCGTTGAAGCGACAGGGGGCTACAATGAGCAGTTCTTC.

The rearrangement joins TRBV7-9 to TRBJ2-3; 9 bases agree with TRBD2. J lost 1 base, V lost 4 bases, and 3 bases had no gene match. CDR1 and CDR2 from the germline V gene are SEHNR and FQNEAQ (reference sequence). CDR3 size: 15 residues. The CDR3 bases are TGTGCCAGCAGCTGGTGGACTAGCGGCACAGATACGCAGTATTTT. It translates to CASSWWTSGTDTQYF.

This chain uses TRBV6-1 with TRBJ1-1; 7 positions match TRBD1. V gave up 8 bases and J gave up 5 bases; unmatched junction bases: 11. CDR3 length equals 14 residues. Germline V gene lookup returns CDR1 MNHNS and CDR2 SASEGT. The CDR3 loop is CASSRNPQGTEAFF. The CDR3 DNA follows: TGTGCCAGCTCCCGAAATCCACAGGGGACTGAAGCTTTCTTT.

The J gene is TRBJ2-5, the V gene TRBV11-2, with TRBD1 matching over 9 bases. Germline V gene sequence: CDR1 SGHAT, CDR2 FQNNGV. CDR3 length equals 16 residues. The J segment lost 4 bases and the V segment lost 6 bases, leaving 12 bases of the junction unmatched. CDR3: CASSPNPGQGGETQYF. In DNA form, the CDR3 reads TGTGCCAGCAGTCCTAACCCGGGACAGGGAGGAGAGACCCAGTACTTC.

This clone was counted between two and nine times. This rearrangement joins TRBV27 to TRBJ2-3; TRBD1 aligns across 7 bases. This CDR3 spans 13 amino acids. The J segment lost 4 bases and the V segment lost 6 bases, leaving 4 bases of the junction unmatched. Germline V gene sequence: CDR1 MNHEY, CDR2 SMNVEV (reference sequence). CDR3 residues: CASSRTGPDTQYF. For the CDR3, the DNA is TGTGCCAGCAGCCGGACAGGACCAGATACGCAGTATTTT.

The genes are TRBV7-3 and TRBJ2-2; TRBD2 matches at 14 bases. The V and J ends lost 4 bases and 7 bases, in that order; junction bases with no gene match: 5. Germline V gene sequence: CDR1 SGHTA, CDR2 FQGTGA. The CDR3 extends over 16 amino acids. CDR3 DNA sequence: TGTGCCAGCAGCTCGCTGACTAGCGGGGGGGTCGGGGAGCTGTTTTTT. Amino acids: CASSSLTSGGVGELFF.

This clone was recorded only once. V and J are TRBV2 and TRBJ2-1, with D perhaps matching TRBD1 (6 bases). The V end was cut by 5 bases, the J end by 5 bases, with 16 bases between. The germline CDR1 and CDR2 sequences are SNHLY and FYNNEI. The CDR3 runs 15 residues. The CDR3 protein is CASSLGQGLNNEQFF. CDR3 sequence (DNA): TGTGCCAGCAGTTTGGGGCAGGGGCTGAACAATGAGCAGTTCTTC.

This clone was recorded a few times. This CDR3 reads CASTRTGDYGYTF. CDR3 DNA sequence: TGTGCCAGTACCCGAACAGGGGACTATGGCTACACCTTC. The gene calls are TRBV19 and TRBJ1-2; 7 bases line up with TRBD1. With V trimmed by 7 bases and J by 3 bases, 5 bases remained unmatched. Germline V CDR1 and CDR2: LNHDA, SQIVND (reference sequence). This CDR3 contains 13 residues.

This clone has just one count. The chain has TRBV28 and TRBJ2-7, with 7 bases that match TRBD1. Germline V CDR1 and CDR2: MDHEN, SYDVKM. This CDR3 region has 16 residues. V lost 7 bases, J lost 6 bases, and 18 bases stayed unmatched. This chain's CDR3 is CASTGQASTSFGEQYF. As DNA, the CDR3 is TGTGCCAGCACTGGACAGGCTTCTACCTCGTTTGGCGAGCAGTACTTC.